Listed below are T cell receptor beta chains from one sample, sequenced in a study of spatial heterogeneity in lung cancer. TCRdb reanalysed the 5' RACE reads using MiXCR and keeps one entry per CDR3 protein. This table has more than 9,500 distinct CDR3 sequences, approximately 6.2% appearing once. The starting material was normal lung tissue next to the tumor, obtained at surgery. These receptors originate from a male donor with early-stage non-small cell lung cancer. Each CDR3 is given with its conserved first and last residue. Fields, in order: clone size, J gene, V gene, D gene, CDR3 length, CDR3 protein, CDR3 DNA. A D gene is named only where the DNA matches it firmly. Size is stated for part of the rows, as once, few or many counts, or as a class when the clone is expanded.

clone size: few
J gene: TRBJ1-1
V gene: TRBV12-3/TRBV12-4
D gene: -
CDR3 length: 15
CDR3 protein: CASSFKGAWNTEAFF
CDR3 DNA: TGTGCCAGCAGTTTCAAGGGCGCGTGGAACACTGAAGCTTTCTTT

clone size: many
J gene: TRBJ2-3
V gene: TRBV11-3
D gene: -
CDR3 length: 13
CDR3 protein: CASSLGELDTQYF
CDR3 DNA: TGTGCCAGCAGCCTAGGGGAGCTCGATACGCAGTATTTT

clone size: few
J gene: TRBJ1-5
V gene: TRBV5-1
D gene: TRBD1
CDR3 length: 15
CDR3 protein: CASSEGQGINQPQHF
CDR3 DNA: TGCGCCAGCAGCGAGGGACAGGGCATCAATCAGCCCCAGCATTTT

clone size: -
J gene: TRBJ2-1
V gene: TRBV6-1
D gene: -
CDR3 length: 15
CDR3 protein: CASSDSGVPYNEQFF
CDR3 DNA: TGTGCCAGCAGTGATAGCGGAGTGCCTTACAATGAGCAGTTCTTC

clone size: many
J gene: TRBJ1-1
V gene: TRBV6-5
D gene: -
CDR3 length: 13
CDR3 protein: CASSRKRDTEAFF
CDR3 DNA: TGTGCCAGCAGTCGTAAAAGGGACACTGAAGCTTTCTTT

clone size: many
J gene: TRBJ2-2
V gene: TRBV6-6
D gene: TRBD1
CDR3 length: 16
CDR3 protein: CASSKGQGTNTGELFF
CDR3 DNA: TGTGCCAGCAGTAAAGGACAGGGAACGAACACCGGGGAGCTGTTTTTT

clone size: many
J gene: TRBJ2-7
V gene: TRBV6-5
D gene: -
CDR3 length: 14
CDR3 protein: CASSYSKNSYEQYF
CDR3 DNA: TGTGCCAGCAGTTACTCAAAGAATTCCTACGAGCAGTACTTC

clone size: many
J gene: TRBJ2-7
V gene: TRBV9
D gene: TRBD2
CDR3 length: 17
CDR3 protein: CASSPSGASGSSYEQYF
CDR3 DNA: TGTGCCAGCAGCCCATCTGGGGCTAGCGGGAGTAGCTACGAGCAGTACTTC

clone size: -
J gene: TRBJ1-2
V gene: TRBV12-3/TRBV12-4
D gene: -
CDR3 length: 13
CDR3 protein: CASSLPQNGGYTF
CDR3 DNA: TGTGCCAGCAGTTTACCCCAAAACGGGGGCTACACCTTC

clone size: many
J gene: TRBJ2-5
V gene: TRBV5-5
D gene: -
CDR3 length: 16
CDR3 protein: CASSLAVGSNVETQYF
CDR3 DNA: TGTGCCAGCAGCTTGGCCGTGGGGTCCAATGTCGAGACCCAGTACTTC

clone size: -
J gene: TRBJ1-2
V gene: TRBV7-2
D gene: -
CDR3 length: 14
CDR3 protein: CASSSPGRTYGYTF
CDR3 DNA: TGTGCCAGCAGCTCACCGGGACGGACCTATGGCTACACCTTC

clone size: -
J gene: TRBJ2-1
V gene: TRBV7-6
D gene: -
CDR3 length: 11
CDR3 protein: CASSLNNEQFF
CDR3 DNA: TGTGCCAGCAGTCTAAACAATGAGCAGTTCTTC

clone size: -
J gene: TRBJ2-5
V gene: TRBV6-6
D gene: -
CDR3 length: 13
CDR3 protein: CASSYGGGETQYF
CDR3 DNA: TGTGCCAGCAGTTACGGGGGTGGGGAGACCCAGTACTTC

clone size: -
J gene: TRBJ1-6
V gene: TRBV5-1
D gene: -
CDR3 length: 14
CDR3 protein: CASSLKSVGSPLHF
CDR3 DNA: TGCGCCAGCAGCTTGAAGTCCGTCGGGTCACCCCTCCACTTT

clone size: few
J gene: TRBJ2-6
V gene: TRBV6-5
D gene: -
CDR3 length: 19
CDR3 protein: CASSYSTDSLWSGANVLTF
CDR3 DNA: TGTGCCAGCAGTTACTCTACGGACTCCTTATGGTCTGGGGCCAACGTCCTGACTTTC

clone size: many
J gene: TRBJ1-2
V gene: TRBV4-2
D gene: -
CDR3 length: 15
CDR3 protein: CASSQEEGVNYGYTF
CDR3 DNA: TGTGCCAGCAGCCAAGAAGAGGGTGTAAACTATGGCTACACCTTC

clone size: many
J gene: TRBJ2-1
V gene: TRBV7-3
D gene: -
CDR3 length: 16
CDR3 protein: CASSLIGAGGGSEQFF
CDR3 DNA: TGTGCCAGCAGCTTAATAGGGGCTGGAGGAGGGAGTGAGCAGTTCTTC

clone size: medium-sized
J gene: TRBJ1-4
V gene: TRBV7-2
D gene: -
CDR3 length: 13
CDR3 protein: CASSLESNRQLFF
CDR3 DNA: TGTGCCAGCAGCTTAGAATCCAACCGACAACTGTTTTTT

clone size: many
J gene: TRBJ1-2
V gene: TRBV4-3
D gene: TRBD1
CDR3 length: 16
CDR3 protein: CASSQGGTGKIYGYTF
CDR3 DNA: TGCGCCAGCAGCCAAGGAGGGACAGGGAAGATCTATGGCTACACCTTC

clone size: many
J gene: TRBJ2-2
V gene: TRBV19
D gene: TRBD2
CDR3 length: 15
CDR3 protein: CASSIGTSGIRELFF
CDR3 DNA: TGTGCCAGTAGTATTGGGACTAGCGGGATTAGGGAGCTGTTTTTT

clone size: many
J gene: TRBJ2-1
V gene: TRBV24-1
D gene: -
CDR3 length: 15
CDR3 protein: CATSDPGPGDNEQFF
CDR3 DNA: TGTGCCACCAGTGATCCCGGACCTGGGGACAATGAGCAGTTCTTC

clone size: medium-sized
J gene: TRBJ2-1
V gene: TRBV4-3
D gene: -
CDR3 length: 17
CDR3 protein: CASSQENLFSSYNEQFF
CDR3 DNA: TGCGCCAGCAGCCAAGAAAACCTATTTTCCTCCTACAATGAGCAGTTCTTC

clone size: many
J gene: TRBJ2-3
V gene: TRBV9
D gene: -
CDR3 length: 15
CDR3 protein: CASSDETGITDTQYF
CDR3 DNA: TGTGCCAGCAGCGACGAAACAGGGATAACAGATACGCAGTATTTT

clone size: few
J gene: TRBJ2-5
V gene: TRBV7-9
D gene: -
CDR3 length: 16
CDR3 protein: CASRSLVGGGYETQYF
CDR3 DNA: TGTGCCAGCAGATCCCTCGTTGGAGGAGGGTACGAGACCCAGTACTTC

clone size: many
J gene: TRBJ2-1
V gene: TRBV29-1
D gene: TRBD2
CDR3 length: 16
CDR3 protein: CSVRPGLAGVNNEQFF
CDR3 DNA: TGCAGCGTGAGACCGGGACTAGCGGGAGTTAACAATGAGCAGTTCTTC

clone size: many
J gene: TRBJ1-2
V gene: TRBV7-6
D gene: TRBD1
CDR3 length: 16
CDR3 protein: CASSLGGRGPAGGYTF
CDR3 DNA: TGTGCCAGCAGCTTAGGAGGAAGGGGGCCCGCGGGAGGCTACACCTTC

clone size: medium-sized
J gene: TRBJ1-4
V gene: TRBV20-1
D gene: -
CDR3 length: 12
CDR3 protein: CSGAGDQEKLFF
CDR3 DNA: TGCAGTGGGGCGGGGGATCAGGAAAAACTGTTTTTT

clone size: few
J gene: TRBJ2-7
V gene: TRBV30
D gene: TRBD2
CDR3 length: 14
CDR3 protein: CALKPGLAAGEQYF
CDR3 DNA: TGTGCCTTAAAACCGGGACTAGCGGCCGGCGAGCAGTACTTC

clone size: many
J gene: TRBJ1-5
V gene: TRBV6-5
D gene: -
CDR3 length: 15
CDR3 protein: CASKIREYSNQPQHF
CDR3 DNA: TGTGCCAGCAAAATCCGGGAGTATAGCAATCAGCCCCAGCATTTT

clone size: many
J gene: TRBJ2-3
V gene: TRBV6-6
D gene: TRBD1
CDR3 length: 16
CDR3 protein: CASSRGQGGTTDTQYF
CDR3 DNA: TGTGCCAGCAGTCGGGGACAGGGAGGGACCACAGATACGCAGTATTTT

clone size: few
J gene: TRBJ2-5
V gene: TRBV11-2
D gene: TRBD2
CDR3 length: 14
CDR3 protein: CASSPGLARETQYF
CDR3 DNA: TGTGCCAGCAGCCCCGGACTAGCCCGGGAGACCCAGTACTTC

clone size: many
J gene: TRBJ2-5
V gene: TRBV14
D gene: -
CDR3 length: 13
CDR3 protein: CASSHRLSETQYF
CDR3 DNA: TGTGCCAGCAGCCATCGGTTGTCAGAGACCCAGTACTTC

clone size: medium-sized
J gene: TRBJ1-1
V gene: TRBV6-2/TRBV6-3
D gene: TRBD1
CDR3 length: 14
CDR3 protein: CASTYRGKGEEAFF
CDR3 DNA: TGTGCCAGCACCTACAGGGGTAAAGGGGAAGAAGCTTTCTTT

clone size: medium-sized
J gene: TRBJ2-7
V gene: TRBV5-1
D gene: TRBD2
CDR3 length: 16
CDR3 protein: CASSLAVSGSFYEQYF
CDR3 DNA: TGCGCCAGCAGCTTGGCAGTTAGCGGGAGTTTCTACGAGCAGTACTTC

clone size: many
J gene: TRBJ1-4
V gene: TRBV6-5
D gene: -
CDR3 length: 14
CDR3 protein: CASRDSSTNEKLFF
CDR3 DNA: TGTGCCAGCAGAGACAGCTCAACTAATGAAAAACTGTTTTTT

clone size: many
J gene: TRBJ2-2
V gene: TRBV18
D gene: TRBD2
CDR3 length: 16
CDR3 protein: CASSPVGLASTGELFF
CDR3 DNA: TGTGCCAGCTCACCCGTCGGACTAGCTTCCACCGGGGAGCTGTTTTTT

clone size: -
J gene: TRBJ2-5
V gene: TRBV14
D gene: -
CDR3 length: 16
CDR3 protein: CASSFGLTGFAETQYF
CDR3 DNA: TGTGCCAGCAGCTTTGGATTAACAGGGTTTGCAGAGACCCAGTACTTC

clone size: medium-sized
J gene: TRBJ1-2
V gene: TRBV3-1
D gene: -
CDR3 length: 13
CDR3 protein: CASSPEYLDGYTF
CDR3 DNA: TGTGCCAGCAGCCCTGAGTATTTGGATGGCTACACCTTC

clone size: -
J gene: TRBJ2-3
V gene: TRBV7-3
D gene: -
CDR3 length: 17
CDR3 protein: CASSLRPGTLGTDTQYF
CDR3 DNA: TGTGCCAGCAGCTTAAGGCCCGGGACTCTCGGCACAGATACGCAGTATTTT

clone size: many
J gene: TRBJ1-2
V gene: TRBV10-3
D gene: -
CDR3 length: 13
CDR3 protein: CAISETELYGYTF
CDR3 DNA: TGTGCCATCAGTGAGACAGAACTCTATGGCTACACCTTC